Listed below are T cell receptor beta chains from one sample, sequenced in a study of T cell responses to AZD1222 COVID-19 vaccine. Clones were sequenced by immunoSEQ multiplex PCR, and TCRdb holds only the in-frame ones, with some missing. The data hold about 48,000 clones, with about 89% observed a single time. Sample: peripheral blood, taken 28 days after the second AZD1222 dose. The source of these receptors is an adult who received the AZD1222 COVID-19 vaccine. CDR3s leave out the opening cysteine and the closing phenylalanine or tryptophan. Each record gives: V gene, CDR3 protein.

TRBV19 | ATRDKGSPLH
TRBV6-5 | ASSSGPTYEQY
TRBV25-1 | ASGPGRDGYT
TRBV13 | ASSPGTVRAKNIQY
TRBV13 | ASSAGGEVIGELF
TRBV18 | ASSPPGTAMYEQY
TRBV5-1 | ASSWTGRDTQY
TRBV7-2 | ASSQPGQGFGGYT
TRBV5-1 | ASSLQSTDTQY
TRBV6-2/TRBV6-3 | ASSYSREAYQPQH
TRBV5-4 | ASSSGQEAAGYT
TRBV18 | ASSPPGQGGQPQH
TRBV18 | ASSPAGSGNTIY
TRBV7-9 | ASSSRDLAKNIQY
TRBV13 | ASTIRGRNQPQH
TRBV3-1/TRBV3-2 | ASRDTGFGANVLT
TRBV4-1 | ASSLSTGLRETQY
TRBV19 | ASSTHRGGEGNEKLF
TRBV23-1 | ASSQSESEQVNTEAF
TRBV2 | ASSERGELGRGGDTQY
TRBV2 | ASRPGGLVEKLF
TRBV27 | ASSRTASYNEQF
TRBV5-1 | ASSLSGANTGELF
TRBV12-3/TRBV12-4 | ASSLMDYNEQF
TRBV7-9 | ASSLGALRNTGELF
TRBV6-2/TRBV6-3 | ASSYGSEGTEAF
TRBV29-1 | SVEDPSGRANEQF
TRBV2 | ASSEWLGGEEQF
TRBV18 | ASSPQTMNTEAF
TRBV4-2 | ASSHTGRSSYEQY
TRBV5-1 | ASYRSGFDNEQF
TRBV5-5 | ASSLGAGGMYEQY
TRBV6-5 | ASKPTVEETQY
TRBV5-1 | ASSFATPQKNIQY
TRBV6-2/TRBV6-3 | ASSYSGLANSDEQY
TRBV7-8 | ASSLLGYEQY
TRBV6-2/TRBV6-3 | ASSDHVGTLGNTIY
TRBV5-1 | ASSLSGEQETQY
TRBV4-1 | ASSPLGLGGNEKLF
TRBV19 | ASSSTDSYGYT
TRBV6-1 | ASSEALGVNTEAF
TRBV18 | ASSPQTGTDNTDTQY
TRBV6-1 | ASSEVRGPSYEQY